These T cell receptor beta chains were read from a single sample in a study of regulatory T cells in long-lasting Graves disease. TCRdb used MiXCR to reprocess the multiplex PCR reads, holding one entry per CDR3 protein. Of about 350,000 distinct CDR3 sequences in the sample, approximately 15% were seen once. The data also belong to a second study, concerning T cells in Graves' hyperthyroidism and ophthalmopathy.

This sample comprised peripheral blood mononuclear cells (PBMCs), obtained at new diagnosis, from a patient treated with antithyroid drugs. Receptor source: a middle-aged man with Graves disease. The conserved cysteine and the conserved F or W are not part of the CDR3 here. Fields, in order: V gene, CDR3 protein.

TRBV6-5	ASSYTGGLNSPLH
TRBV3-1	ASSRNLGDTEAF
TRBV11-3	ASSARGTSGYNEQF
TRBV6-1	ASSLERTGNQPQH
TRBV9	ASSHRTDYNSPLH
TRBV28	ASSPGHRYEQF
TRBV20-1	SARDRNTDTQY
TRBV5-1	ASSSQGFYEQY
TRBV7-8	ASSLAAYRAYEQY
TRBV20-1	SARRDPRYQETQY
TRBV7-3	ASSLIGQVGPLH
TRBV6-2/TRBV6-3	ASSPRDRGNSPLH
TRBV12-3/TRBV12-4	ASSLTGSDTEAF
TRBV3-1	ASSGDSFYGYT
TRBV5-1	ASSPGRTSGNTIY
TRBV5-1	ATRQAANEKLF
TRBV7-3	ASSSEVTGELF
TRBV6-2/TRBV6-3	ASSYGQAYNEQF
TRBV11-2	ASSLSATHYEQY
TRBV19	ASSIAGAGDQPQH
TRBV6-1	ASSRGTLSYEQY
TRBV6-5	ASSYQLAGGETQY
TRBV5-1	ASSPGVSGNTIY
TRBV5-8	ASSFRTGASGANVLT
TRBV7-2	ASSLARTSEAYEQY
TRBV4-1	ASSQLATVIVGQY
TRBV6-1	ASSEARFGYGETQY
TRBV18	ASSPDRANGYT
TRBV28	ASSLAQITEAF
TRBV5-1	ASTQTGNTGELF
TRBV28	ASSSPFSGSYEQY
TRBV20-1	SADFYGADTQY
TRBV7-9	ASSFGTSGSYEQY
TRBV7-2	ASSLATSWNTEAF
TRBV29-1	SVFFGYEQY
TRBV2	ASRDRGGGSYNEQF
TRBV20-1	SVDRDMNTEAF